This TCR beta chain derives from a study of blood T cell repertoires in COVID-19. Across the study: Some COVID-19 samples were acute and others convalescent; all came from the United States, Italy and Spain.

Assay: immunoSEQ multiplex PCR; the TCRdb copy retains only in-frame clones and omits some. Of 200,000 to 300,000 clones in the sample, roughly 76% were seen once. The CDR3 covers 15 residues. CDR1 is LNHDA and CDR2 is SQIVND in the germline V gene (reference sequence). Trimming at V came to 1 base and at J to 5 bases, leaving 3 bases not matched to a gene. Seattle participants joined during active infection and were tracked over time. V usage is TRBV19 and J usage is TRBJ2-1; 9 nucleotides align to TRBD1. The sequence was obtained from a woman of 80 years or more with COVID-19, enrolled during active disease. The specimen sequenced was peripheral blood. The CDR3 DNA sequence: TGTGCCAGTAGTATAGCCGGGACAGGGAACAATGAGCAGTTCTTC. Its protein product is CASSIAGTGNNEQFF. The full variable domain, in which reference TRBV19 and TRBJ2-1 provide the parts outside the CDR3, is DGGITQSPKYLFRKEGQNVTLSCEQNLNHDAMYWYRQDPGQGLRLIYYSQIVNDFQKGDIAEGYSVSREKKESFPLTVTSAQKNPTAFYLCASSIAGTGNNEQFFGPGTRLTVL.